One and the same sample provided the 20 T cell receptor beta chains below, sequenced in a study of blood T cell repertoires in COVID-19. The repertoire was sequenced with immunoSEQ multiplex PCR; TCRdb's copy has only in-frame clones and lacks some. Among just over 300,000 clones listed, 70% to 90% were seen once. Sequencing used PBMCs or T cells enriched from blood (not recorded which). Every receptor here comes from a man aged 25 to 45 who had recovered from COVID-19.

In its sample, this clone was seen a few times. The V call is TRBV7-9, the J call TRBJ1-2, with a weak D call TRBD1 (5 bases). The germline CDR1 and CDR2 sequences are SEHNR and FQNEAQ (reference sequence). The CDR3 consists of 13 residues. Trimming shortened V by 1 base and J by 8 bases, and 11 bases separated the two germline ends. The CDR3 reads CASSLGGGTGYTF. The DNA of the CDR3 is TGTGCCAGCAGCTTAGGTGGCGGGACGGGCTACACCTTC.

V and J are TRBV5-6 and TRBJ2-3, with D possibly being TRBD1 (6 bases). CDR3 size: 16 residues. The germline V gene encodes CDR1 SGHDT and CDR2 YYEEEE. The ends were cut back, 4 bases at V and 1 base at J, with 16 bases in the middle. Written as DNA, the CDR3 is TGTGCCAGCAGCCCAGGGGCCCCCGGGGGCACAGATACGCAGTATTTT. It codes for CASSPGAPGGTDTQYF.

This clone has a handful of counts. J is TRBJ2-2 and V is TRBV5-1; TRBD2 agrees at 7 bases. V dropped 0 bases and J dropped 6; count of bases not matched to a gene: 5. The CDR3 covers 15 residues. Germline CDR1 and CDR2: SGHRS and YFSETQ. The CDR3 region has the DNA TGCGCCAGCAGCTTGGTAGCGGGCTCGGCCGGGGAGCTGTTTTTT. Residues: CASSLVAGSAGELFF.

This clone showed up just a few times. CDR3: CATRDRPNQPQHF. For the CDR3, the DNA is TGTGCCACGAGGGACAGGCCCAATCAGCCCCAGCATTTT. The V call is TRBV19, the J call TRBJ1-5, with 8 bases lining up with TRBD1. V was pared by 10 bases and J by 3 bases, with 5 bases of the junction left unmatched. The CDR3 has 13 residues. Germline-derived CDR1 and CDR2 are LNHDA and SQIVND (reference sequence).

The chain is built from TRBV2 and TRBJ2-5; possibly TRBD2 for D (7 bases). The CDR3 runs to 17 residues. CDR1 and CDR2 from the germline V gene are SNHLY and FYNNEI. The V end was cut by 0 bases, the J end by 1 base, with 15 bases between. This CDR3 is CASSEAGGGTTQETQYF. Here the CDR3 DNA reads TGTGCCAGCAGTGAAGCAGGGGGGGGAACGACCCAAGAGACCCAGTACTTC.

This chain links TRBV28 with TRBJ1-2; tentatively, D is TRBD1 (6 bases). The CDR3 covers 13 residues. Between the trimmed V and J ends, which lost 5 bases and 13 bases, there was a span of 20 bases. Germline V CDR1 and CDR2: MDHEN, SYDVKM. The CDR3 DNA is TGTGCCAGCAGTCTCCCCGGGGGGGGCGCCGGCACCTTC. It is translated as CASSLPGGGAGTF.

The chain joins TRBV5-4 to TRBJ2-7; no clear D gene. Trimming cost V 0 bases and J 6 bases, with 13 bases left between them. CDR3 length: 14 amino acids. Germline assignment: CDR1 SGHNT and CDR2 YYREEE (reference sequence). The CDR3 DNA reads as TGTGCCAGCAGCTTGGAACGTTCGCTCGGCGAGCAGTACTTC. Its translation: CASSLERSLGEQYF.

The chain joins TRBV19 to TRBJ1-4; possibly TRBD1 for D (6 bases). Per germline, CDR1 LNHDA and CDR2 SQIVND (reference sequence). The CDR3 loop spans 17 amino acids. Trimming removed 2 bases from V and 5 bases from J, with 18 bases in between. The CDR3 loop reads CASSIILPRTANEKLFF. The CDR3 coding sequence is TGTGCCAGTAGTATAATCCTCCCGAGGACAGCGAATGAAAAACTGTTTTTT. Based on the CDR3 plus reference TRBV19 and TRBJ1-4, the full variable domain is DGGITQSPKYLFRKEGQNVTLSCEQNLNHDAMYWYRQDPGQGLRLIYYSQIVNDFQKGDIAEGYSVSREKKESFPLTVTSAQKNPTAFYLCASSIILPRTANEKLFFGSGTQLSVL.

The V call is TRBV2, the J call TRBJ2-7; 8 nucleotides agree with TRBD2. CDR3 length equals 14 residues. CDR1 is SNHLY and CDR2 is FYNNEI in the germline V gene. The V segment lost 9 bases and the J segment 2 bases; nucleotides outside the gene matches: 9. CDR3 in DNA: TGTGCCAGGGAGGAGGTAGCGGGAACCTACGAGCAGTACTTC. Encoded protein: CAREEVAGTYEQYF.

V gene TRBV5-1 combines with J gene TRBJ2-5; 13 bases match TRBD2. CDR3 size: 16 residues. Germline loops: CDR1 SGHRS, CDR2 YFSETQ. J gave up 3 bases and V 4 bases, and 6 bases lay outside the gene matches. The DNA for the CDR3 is TGCGCCAGCAGCCACGGACTAGCGGGGGCCAAAGAGACCCAGTACTTC. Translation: CASSHGLAGAKETQYF.

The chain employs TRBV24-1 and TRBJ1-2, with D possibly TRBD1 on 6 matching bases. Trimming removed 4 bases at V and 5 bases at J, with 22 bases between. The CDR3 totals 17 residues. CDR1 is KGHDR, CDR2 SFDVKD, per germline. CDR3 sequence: CATSDAAGTLGGYGYTF. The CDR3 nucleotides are TGTGCCACCAGTGACGCAGCCGGGACACTAGGGGGTTATGGCTACACCTTC.

The CDR3 DNA sequence: TGTGCCAGCAGCCCCTATAGGGGGGGCCTCAACACTGAAGCTTTCTTT. Protein: CASSPYRGGLNTEAFF. This sequence joins TRBV7-9 and TRBJ1-1; TRBD1 might be the D (6 bases). This CDR3 region has 16 residues. CDR1 and CDR2 (germline): SEHNR, FQNEAQ (reference sequence). V lost 5 bases to trimming and J lost 2 bases, with 18 bases between them.

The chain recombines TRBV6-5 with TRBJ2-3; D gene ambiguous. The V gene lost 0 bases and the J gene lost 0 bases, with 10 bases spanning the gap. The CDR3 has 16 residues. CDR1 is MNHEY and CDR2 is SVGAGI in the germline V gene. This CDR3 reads CASSYSNRQSTDTQYF. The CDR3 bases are TGTGCCAGCAGTTACTCGAACCGCCAGAGCACAGATACGCAGTATTTT.

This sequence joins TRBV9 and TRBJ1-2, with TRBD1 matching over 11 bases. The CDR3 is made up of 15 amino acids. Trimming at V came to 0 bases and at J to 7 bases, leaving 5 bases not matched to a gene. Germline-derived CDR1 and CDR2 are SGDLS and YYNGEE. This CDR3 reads CASSVEGTGGLGYTF. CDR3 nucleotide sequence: TGTGCCAGCAGCGTAGAAGGGACAGGGGGACTTGGCTACACCTTC.

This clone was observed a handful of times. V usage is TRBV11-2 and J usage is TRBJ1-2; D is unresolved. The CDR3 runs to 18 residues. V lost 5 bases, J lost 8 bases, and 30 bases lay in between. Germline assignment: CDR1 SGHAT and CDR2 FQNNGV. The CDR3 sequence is CASSAPLGESIGSGGYTF. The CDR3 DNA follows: TGTGCCAGCAGCGCACCCCTCGGGGAGAGTATAGGGTCGGGAGGCTACACCTTC.

In DNA form, the CDR3 reads TGTGCCAGCAGCTTTTTGGGGGCCCCTGAAGCTTTCTTT. Its protein product is CASSFLGAPEAFF. The chain has TRBV7-9 and TRBJ1-1; TRBD1 is a possible D gene (6 bases). The germline V gene encodes CDR1 SEHNR and CDR2 FQNEAQ (reference sequence). The CDR3 extends over 13 amino acids. V gave up 3 bases and J gave up 6 bases, with 11 bases separating them.

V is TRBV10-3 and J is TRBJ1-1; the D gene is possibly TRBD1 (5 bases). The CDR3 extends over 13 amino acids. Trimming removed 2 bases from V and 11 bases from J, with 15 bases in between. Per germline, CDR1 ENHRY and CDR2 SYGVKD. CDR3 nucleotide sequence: TGTGCCATCAGTGAGGGGGGGGGTATAGTGGCTTTCTTT. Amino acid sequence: CAISEGGGIVAFF.

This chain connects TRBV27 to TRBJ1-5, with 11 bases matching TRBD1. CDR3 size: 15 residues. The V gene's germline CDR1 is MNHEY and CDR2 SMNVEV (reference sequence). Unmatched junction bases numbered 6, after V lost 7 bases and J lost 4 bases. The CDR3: CASNTGTGGNQPQHF. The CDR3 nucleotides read TGTGCCAGCAACACCGGGACAGGGGGAAATCAGCCCCAGCATTTT.

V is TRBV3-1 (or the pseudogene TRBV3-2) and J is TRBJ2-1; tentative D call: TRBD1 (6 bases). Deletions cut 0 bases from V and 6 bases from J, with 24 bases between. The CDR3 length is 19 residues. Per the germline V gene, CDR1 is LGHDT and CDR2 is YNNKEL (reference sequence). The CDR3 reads CASSQERRVNTLQGNEQFF. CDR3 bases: TGTGCCAGCAGCCAAGAAAGGCGGGTCAATACCTTACAGGGCAATGAGCAGTTCTTC.

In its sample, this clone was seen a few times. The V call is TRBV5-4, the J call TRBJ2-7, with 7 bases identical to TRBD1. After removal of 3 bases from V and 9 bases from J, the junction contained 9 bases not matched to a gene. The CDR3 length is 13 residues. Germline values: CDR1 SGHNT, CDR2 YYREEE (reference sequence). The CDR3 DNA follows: TGTGCCAGCAGCTCCCCGGACAGGTTGGGGCAGTACTTC. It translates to CASSSPDRLGQYF.